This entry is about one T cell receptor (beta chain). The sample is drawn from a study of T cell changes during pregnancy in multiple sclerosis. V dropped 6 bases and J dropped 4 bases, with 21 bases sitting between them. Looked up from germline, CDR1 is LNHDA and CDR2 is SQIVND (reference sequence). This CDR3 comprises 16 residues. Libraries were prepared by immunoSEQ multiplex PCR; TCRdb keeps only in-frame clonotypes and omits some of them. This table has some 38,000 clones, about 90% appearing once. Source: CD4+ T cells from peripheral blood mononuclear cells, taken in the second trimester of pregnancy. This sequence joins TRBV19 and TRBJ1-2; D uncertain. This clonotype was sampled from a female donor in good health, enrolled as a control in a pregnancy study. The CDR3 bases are TGTGCCAGTAGAACGGTAGGCAGTACTACCTCCTATGGCTACACCTTC. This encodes CASRTVGSTTSYGYTF.